This T cell receptor beta chain was identified in a study of blood T cell repertoires in COVID-19. Study in general: There were acute and convalescent COVID-19 samples, and they came from the United States, Italy and Spain. Sample material is recorded as cDNA or gDNA derived from T cells, B-cell-depleted T cells, or PBMCs.

In the authors' workflow: Nucleated cell number was recorded as an estimate derived from reference gene primer amplification. The assay was immunoSEQ multiplex PCR, and TCRdb's table has in-frame clones only and misses some. That table supplies the V and J calls and clone size; D and trimming were determined from the DNA. The top ten clones hold approximately 3.7% of a sample with 300,000 to 450,000 clones, about 85% of them seen once. The sample taken for sequencing was peripheral blood. This sequence was found in a woman between 18 and 29 years old with acute or convalescent COVID-19.

The CDR3: CASIREVYNEQFF. The CDR3 DNA is TGTGCCAGCATCCGGGAGGTCTACAATGAGCAGTTCTTC. The chain employs TRBV2 and TRBJ2-1, with 7 bases that match TRBD2. The CDR3 consists of 13 residues. J was trimmed by 3 bases and V by 7 bases; bases with no gene match: 3. Per the germline V gene, CDR1 is SNHLY and CDR2 is FYNNEI.